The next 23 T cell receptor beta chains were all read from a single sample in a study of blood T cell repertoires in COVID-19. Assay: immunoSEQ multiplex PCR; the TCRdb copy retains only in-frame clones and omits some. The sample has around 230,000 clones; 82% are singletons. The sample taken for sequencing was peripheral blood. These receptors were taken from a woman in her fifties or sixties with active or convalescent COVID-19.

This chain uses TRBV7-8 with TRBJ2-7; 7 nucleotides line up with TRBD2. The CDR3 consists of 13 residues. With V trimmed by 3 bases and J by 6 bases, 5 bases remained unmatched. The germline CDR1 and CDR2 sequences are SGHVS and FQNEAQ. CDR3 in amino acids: CASSLGGVLEQYF. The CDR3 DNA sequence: TGTGCCAGCAGCTTGGGGGGGGTACTCGAGCAGTACTTC.

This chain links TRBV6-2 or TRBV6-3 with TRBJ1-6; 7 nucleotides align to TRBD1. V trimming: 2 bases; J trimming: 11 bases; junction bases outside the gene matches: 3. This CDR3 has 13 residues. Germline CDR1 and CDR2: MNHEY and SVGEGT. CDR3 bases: TGTGCCAGCAGTTACGGACAGGCCGCACCCCTCCACTTT. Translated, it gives CASSYGQAAPLHF.

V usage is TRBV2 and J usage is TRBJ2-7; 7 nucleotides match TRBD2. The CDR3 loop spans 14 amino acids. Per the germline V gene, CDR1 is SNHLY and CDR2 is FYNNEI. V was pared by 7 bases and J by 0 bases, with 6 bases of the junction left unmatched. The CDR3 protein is CASMGSSGSYEQYF. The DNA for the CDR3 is TGTGCCAGCATGGGCTCTAGCGGCTCCTACGAGCAGTACTTC.

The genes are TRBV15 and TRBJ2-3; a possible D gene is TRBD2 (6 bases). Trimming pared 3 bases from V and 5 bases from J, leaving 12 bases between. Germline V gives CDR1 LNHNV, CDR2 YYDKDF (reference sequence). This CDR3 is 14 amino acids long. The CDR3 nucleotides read TGTGCCACCAGCAGTAGCGGCCGGGGAGATACGCAGTATTTT. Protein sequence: CATSSSGRGDTQYF.

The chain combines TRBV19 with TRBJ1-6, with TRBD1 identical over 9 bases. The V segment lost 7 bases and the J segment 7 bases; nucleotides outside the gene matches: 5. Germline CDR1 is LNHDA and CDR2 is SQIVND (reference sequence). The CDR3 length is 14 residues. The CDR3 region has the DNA TGTGCCAGTAACGACAGGGGGGGAAATTCACCCCTCCACTTT. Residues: CASNDRGGNSPLHF. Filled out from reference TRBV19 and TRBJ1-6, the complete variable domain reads DGGITQSPKYLFRKEGQNVTLSCEQNLNHDAMYWYRQDPGQGLRLIYYSQIVNDFQKGDIAEGYSVSREKKESFPLTVTSAQKNPTAFYLCASNDRGGNSPLHFGNGTRLTVT.

The CDR3 DNA reads TGTGCCAGCTCACGGGAGCGAACAGATACGCAGTATTTT. Residues: CASSRERTDTQYF. The chain combines TRBV18 with TRBJ2-3, with D maybe TRBD2 (5 bases). The CDR3 loop spans 13 amino acids. Trimming removed 4 bases from V and 3 bases from J, with 8 bases in between. CDR1 is KGHSH and CDR2 is LQKENI in the germline V gene.

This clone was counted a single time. CDR3 loop: CASSLAEMRVPGANVLTF. In nucleotides, the CDR3 is TGCGCCAGCAGCTTGGCCGAAATGAGGGTCCCTGGGGCCAACGTCCTGACTTTC. V is TRBV5-1 and J is TRBJ2-6; weak D call: TRBD2 (5 bases). The CDR3 consists of 18 residues. The germline V and J ends were trimmed by 0 bases and 2 bases, with 15 bases remaining between them. Germline CDR1 is SGHRS and CDR2 is YFSETQ.

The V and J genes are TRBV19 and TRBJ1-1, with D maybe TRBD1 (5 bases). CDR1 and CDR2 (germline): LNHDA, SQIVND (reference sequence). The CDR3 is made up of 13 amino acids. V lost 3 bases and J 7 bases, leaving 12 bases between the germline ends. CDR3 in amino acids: CASSMGRAYEAFF. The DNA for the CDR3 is TGTGCCAGTAGTATGGGCAGGGCTTATGAAGCTTTCTTT.

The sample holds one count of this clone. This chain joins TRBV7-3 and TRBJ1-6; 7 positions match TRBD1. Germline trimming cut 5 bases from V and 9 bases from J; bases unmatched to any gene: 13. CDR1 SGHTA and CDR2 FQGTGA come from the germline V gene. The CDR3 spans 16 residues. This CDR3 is CASSLQPRTGGSPLHF. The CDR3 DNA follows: TGTGCCAGCAGCCTCCAACCCCGGACAGGCGGTTCACCCCTCCACTTT.

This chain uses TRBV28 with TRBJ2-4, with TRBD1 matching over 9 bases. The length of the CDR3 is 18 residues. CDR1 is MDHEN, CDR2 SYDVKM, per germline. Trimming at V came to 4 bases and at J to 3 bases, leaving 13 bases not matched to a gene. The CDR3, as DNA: TGTGCCAGCAGTTCAACGCCGGGACAGGGATGGATCAAAAACATTCAGTACTTC. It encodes CASSSTPGQGWIKNIQYF.

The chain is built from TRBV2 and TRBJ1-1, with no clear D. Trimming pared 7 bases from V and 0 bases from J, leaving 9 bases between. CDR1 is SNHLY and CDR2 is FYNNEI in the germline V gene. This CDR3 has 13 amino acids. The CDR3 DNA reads TGTGCCAGCACTCGGGAAATGAACACTGAAGCTTTCTTT. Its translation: CASTREMNTEAFF.

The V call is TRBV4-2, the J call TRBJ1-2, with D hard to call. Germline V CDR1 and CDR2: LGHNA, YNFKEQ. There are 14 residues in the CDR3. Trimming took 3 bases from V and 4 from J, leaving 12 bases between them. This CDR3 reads CASSQPANLYGYTF. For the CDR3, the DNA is TGTGCCAGCAGCCAGCCAGCGAACCTCTATGGCTACACCTTC.

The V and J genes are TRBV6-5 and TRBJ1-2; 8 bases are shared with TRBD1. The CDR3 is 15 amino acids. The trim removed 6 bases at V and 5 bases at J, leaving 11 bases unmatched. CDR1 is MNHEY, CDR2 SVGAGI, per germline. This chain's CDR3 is CASSKTGGILYGYTF. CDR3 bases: TGTGCCAGCAGCAAAACAGGGGGGATTTTGTATGGCTACACCTTC.

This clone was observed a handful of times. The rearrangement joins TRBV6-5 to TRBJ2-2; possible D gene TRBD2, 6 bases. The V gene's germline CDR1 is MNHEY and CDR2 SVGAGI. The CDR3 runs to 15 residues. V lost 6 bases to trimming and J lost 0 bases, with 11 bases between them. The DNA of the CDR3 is TGTGCCAGCAGGACCGGGAGTTCGAACACCGGGGAGCTGTTTTTT. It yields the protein CASRTGSSNTGELFF.

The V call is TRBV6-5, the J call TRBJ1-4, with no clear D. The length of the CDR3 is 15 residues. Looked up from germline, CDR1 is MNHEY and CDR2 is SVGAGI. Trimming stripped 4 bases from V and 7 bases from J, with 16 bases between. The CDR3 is CASSFRAARGEKLFF. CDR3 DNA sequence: TGTGCCAGCAGTTTCCGGGCGGCTCGGGGTGAAAAACTGTTTTTT.

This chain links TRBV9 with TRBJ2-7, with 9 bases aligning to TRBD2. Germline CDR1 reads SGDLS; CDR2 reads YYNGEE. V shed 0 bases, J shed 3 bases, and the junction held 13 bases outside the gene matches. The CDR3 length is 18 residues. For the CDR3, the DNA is TGTGCCAGCAGCGTAGCGGGAGCGGGGGGTGCTCCAATCTACGAGCAGTACTTC. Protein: CASSVAGAGGAPIYEQYF.

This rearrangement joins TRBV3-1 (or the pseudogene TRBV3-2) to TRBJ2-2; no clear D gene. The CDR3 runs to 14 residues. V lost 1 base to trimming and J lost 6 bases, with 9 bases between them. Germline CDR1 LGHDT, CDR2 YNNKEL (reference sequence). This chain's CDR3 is CASSQAYSAGELFF. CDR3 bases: TGTGCCAGCAGCCAAGCCTATAGTGCCGGGGAGCTGTTTTTT.

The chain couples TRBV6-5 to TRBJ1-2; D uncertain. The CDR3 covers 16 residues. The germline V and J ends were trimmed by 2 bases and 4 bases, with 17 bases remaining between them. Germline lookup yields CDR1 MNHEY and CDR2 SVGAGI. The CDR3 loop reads CASSYTLPGNGYGYTF. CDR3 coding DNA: TGTGCCAGCAGTTACACCCTGCCCGGGAACGGCTATGGCTACACCTTC.

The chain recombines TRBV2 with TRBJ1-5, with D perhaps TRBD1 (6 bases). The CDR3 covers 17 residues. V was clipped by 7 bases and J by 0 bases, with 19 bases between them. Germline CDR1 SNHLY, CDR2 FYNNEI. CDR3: CASKKPSGAYSNQPQHF. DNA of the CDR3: TGTGCCAGCAAAAAACCTTCAGGGGCTTATAGCAATCAGCCCCAGCATTTT. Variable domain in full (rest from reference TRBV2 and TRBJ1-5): EPEVTQTPSHQVTQMGQEVILRCVPISNHLYFYWYRQILGQKVEFLVSFYNNEISEKSEIFDDQFSVERPDGSNFTLKIRSTKLEDSAMYFCASKKPSGAYSNQPQHFGDGTRLSIL.

CDR3 sequence: CASAGTGVYGYTF. CDR3 coding DNA: TGTGCCAGCGCGGGGACAGGGGTCTATGGCTACACCTTC. The rearrangement links TRBV11-2 to TRBJ1-2; 10 nucleotides line up with TRBD1. This CDR3 is 13 amino acids long. Per germline, CDR1 SGHAT and CDR2 FQNNGV. Trimming at V came to 8 bases and at J to 4 bases, leaving 4 bases not matched to a gene.

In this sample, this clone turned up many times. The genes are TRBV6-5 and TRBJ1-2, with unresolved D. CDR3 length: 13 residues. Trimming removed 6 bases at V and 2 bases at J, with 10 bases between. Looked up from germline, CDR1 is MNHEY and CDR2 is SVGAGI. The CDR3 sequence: CASSLTGNYGYTF. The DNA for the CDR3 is TGTGCCAGCAGCCTGACGGGGAACTATGGCTACACCTTC.

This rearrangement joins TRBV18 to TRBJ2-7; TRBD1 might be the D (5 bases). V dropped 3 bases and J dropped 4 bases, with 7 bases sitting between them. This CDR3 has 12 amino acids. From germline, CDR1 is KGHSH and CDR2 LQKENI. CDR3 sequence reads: CASSPDRYEQYF. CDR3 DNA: TGTGCCAGCTCACCCGACAGATACGAGCAGTACTTC.

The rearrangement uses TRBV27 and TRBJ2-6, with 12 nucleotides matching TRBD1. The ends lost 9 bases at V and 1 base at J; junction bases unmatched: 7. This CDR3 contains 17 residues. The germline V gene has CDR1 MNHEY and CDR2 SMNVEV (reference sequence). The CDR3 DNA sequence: TGTGCCAGTCGAATGGGACAGGGGGCATCTGGGGCCAACGTCCTGACTTTC. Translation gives CASRMGQGASGANVLTF.